These 20 T cell receptor beta chains originate from one sample sequenced in a study of blood T cell repertoires in COVID-19. The table came from immunoSEQ multiplex PCR; TCRdb's copy has only in-frame clones and leaves some out. The table has about 240,000 clones, about 80% seen once. Sequencing used peripheral blood. The source is a woman of 80 years or more with acute or convalescent COVID-19.

V is TRBV3-1 (or the pseudogene TRBV3-2) and J is TRBJ2-1, with 8 bases fitting TRBD2. Germline V CDR1 and CDR2: LGHDT, YNNKEL (reference sequence). Trimming cost V 1 base and J 2 bases; bases outside gene matches: 7. The CDR3 runs 17 residues. The CDR3 nucleotides are TGTGCCAGCAGCCAAGGGACCGGCGGGGGGCCCTACAATGAGCAGTTCTTC. This gives the protein CASSQGTGGGPYNEQFF.

There are a few counts of this clone. V and J are TRBV19 and TRBJ1-1, with 9 nucleotides matching TRBD1. The germline CDR1 and CDR2 sequences are LNHDA and SQIVND (reference sequence). There are 15 residues in the CDR3. V shed 8 bases and J 0 bases; nucleotides not matched to a gene: 7. As DNA, the CDR3 is TGTGCCAGTGCCCGACAGGGGGGAATGAACACTGAAGCTTTCTTT. Translated: CASARQGGMNTEAFF.

The rearrangement links TRBV6-5 to TRBJ2-3; no clear D. V dropped 8 bases and J dropped 3 bases, with 18 bases sitting between them. Germline V gene data show CDR1 as MNHEY and CDR2 as SVGAGI. CDR3 length: 15 amino acids. CDR3 amino acids: CASFRGSRRTDTQYF. CDR3 coding DNA: TGTGCCAGCTTCAGAGGCAGCCGCCGTACAGATACGCAGTATTTT.

This clone was detected only a few times. The V call is TRBV24-1, the J call TRBJ2-5; D is perhaps TRBD1 (6 bases). Germline V gives CDR1 KGHDR, CDR2 SFDVKD. This CDR3 contains 17 residues. V lost 4 bases to trimming and J lost 1 base, with 18 bases between them. CDR3 bases: TGTGCCACCAGTGACACCCTTGGGACAAACTCCCAAGAGACCCAGTACTTC. Translated: CATSDTLGTNSQETQYF.

V usage is TRBV6-5 and J usage is TRBJ1-1, with D uncertain. V lost 6 bases and J lost 2, with 7 bases in between. This CDR3 has 12 residues. Per germline, CDR1 MNHEY and CDR2 SVGAGI. The CDR3 DNA reads as TGTGCCAGCAGCACAGCAAACACTGAAGCTTTCTTT. It yields the protein CASSTANTEAFF.

The chain combines TRBV7-2 with TRBJ1-3; D unresolved. Germline CDR1 reads SGHTA; CDR2 reads FQGNSA. Trimming pared 5 bases from V and 0 bases from J, leaving 11 bases between. This CDR3 has 15 residues. The CDR3 protein is CASSTSIVSGNTIYF. CDR3 bases: TGTGCCAGCAGCACTAGCATTGTCTCTGGAAACACCATATATTTT.

This rearrangement joins TRBV28 to TRBJ1-2; D is unresolved. The CDR3 spans 15 residues. Germline V gives CDR1 MDHEN, CDR2 SYDVKM. V dropped 5 bases and J dropped 1 base, with 14 bases sitting between them. CDR3 amino acids: CASSPTVPINYGYTF. In nucleotides, the CDR3 is TGTGCCAGCAGTCCAACTGTCCCCATTAACTATGGCTACACCTTC.

This chain connects TRBV5-4 to TRBJ1-4; tentative D call: TRBD1 (6 bases). The CDR3 contains 17 residues. Looked up from germline, CDR1 is SGHNT and CDR2 is YYREEE (reference sequence). Between the trimmed V and J ends, which lost 3 bases and 0 bases, there was a span of 15 bases. The DNA for the CDR3 is TGTGCCAGCAGCTCCGAGACGGACAGAGCAACTAATGAAAAACTGTTTTTT. Its translation is CASSSETDRATNEKLFF.

The genes are TRBV14 and TRBJ1-3; 9 bases fit TRBD1. The CDR3 contains 19 residues. V shed 2 bases, J shed 4 bases, and the junction held 15 bases outside the gene matches. The germline CDR1 and CDR2 sequences are SGHDN and FVKESK. The CDR3 loop reads CASSQRDRVFYFGGNTIYF. CDR3 nucleotides: TGTGCCAGCAGCCAAAGGGACAGGGTTTTCTACTTCGGAGGAAACACCATATATTTT.

The chain links TRBV2 to TRBJ1-1; 8 nucleotides agree with TRBD1. This CDR3 spans 13 amino acids. Trimming cost V 6 bases and J 3 bases; bases outside gene matches: 3. Germline CDR1 SNHLY, CDR2 FYNNEI. The CDR3 DNA follows: TGTGCCAGCAGAGCGGACAGGGACACTGAAGCTTTCTTT. It specifies CASRADRDTEAFF. Full variable domain (missing parts from reference TRBV2 and TRBJ1-1): EPEVTQTPSHQVTQMGQEVILRCVPISNHLYFYWYRQILGQKVEFLVSFYNNEISEKSEIFDDQFSVERPDGSNFTLKIRSTKLEDSAMYFCASRADRDTEAFFGQGTRLTVV.

In regard to this clone: Compared with germline, one end of the junction differs, possibly owing to a read error. V is TRBV18 and J is TRBJ2-6; maybe TRBD2 (6 bases). CDR3 length: 13 amino acids. CDR1 is KGHSH and CDR2 is LQKENI in the germline V gene. DNA for the CDR3: TGTGCCAGCTCACCAGGAGGGCCGGAGCGTCTTGGTTTC. Translated: CASSPGGPERLGF.

This clone was seen a single time. One end of the junction fails to match germline, which may point to a read error. The chain employs TRBV3-1 (or the pseudogene TRBV3-2) and TRBJ2-7; D gene uncertain. This CDR3 contains 15 residues. Germline V lookup: CDR1 LGHDT, CDR2 YNNKEL (reference sequence). Written as DNA, the CDR3 is TGTGCCAGCAGTCAAGGGTCGACATCCACCCACGAGCAGTACTTC. This encodes CASSQGSTSTHEQYF.

The CDR3 nucleotides are TGTGCCACCAGTGACTCGGGACTAGCTGATGGCACAGATACGCAGTATTTT. Translation gives CATSDSGLADGTDTQYF. This sequence joins TRBV24-1 and TRBJ2-3; 9 bases fit TRBD2. The junction had 8 bases not matched to a gene; V was cut back by 4 bases and J by 1 base. CDR3 length: 17 amino acids. Germline V gives CDR1 KGHDR, CDR2 SFDVKD.

This clone is a singleton in its sample. The rearrangement links TRBV10-3 to TRBJ1-3; TRBD1 is a possible D gene (6 bases). This CDR3 comprises 20 residues. Germline V lookup: CDR1 ENHRY, CDR2 SYGVKD. The germline V and J ends were trimmed by 4 bases and 0 bases, with 25 bases remaining between them. CDR3 DNA sequence: TGTGCCATCAGTGGTACAGGGAATAACATCAAACCCAACTCTGGAAACACCATATATTTT. Its protein product is CAISGTGNNIKPNSGNTIYF.

The rearrangement joins TRBV10-3 to TRBJ2-1; TRBD2 matches 10 bases. CDR3 length: 17 amino acids. Germline CDR1 reads ENHRY; CDR2 reads SYGVKD. With 0 bases clipped from V and 6 bases from J, the junction kept 8 bases outside the gene matches. The CDR3 DNA is TGTGCCATCAGTGAGTCGGCTAGCGGGGGAGTAGGCAATGAGCAGTTCTTC. Its translation: CAISESASGGVGNEQFF.

This clone was detected a few times. The chain joins TRBV19 to TRBJ1-1; D is undetermined. CDR1 LNHDA and CDR2 SQIVND come from the germline V gene (reference sequence). The CDR3 spans 16 residues. V gave up 3 bases and J gave up 1 base, with 15 bases separating them. CDR3 DNA: TGTGCCAGTAGTATTCAATCCCTAACCGAGAACACTGAAGCTTTCTTT. Amino acids: CASSIQSLTENTEAFF.

This clone was seen more than once but under ten times. The gene calls are TRBV16 and TRBJ1-2; possibly TRBD1 for D (6 bases). The CDR3 runs to 12 residues. Germline V gives CDR1 KGHSY, CDR2 FQNENV. Trimming removed 3 bases at V and 7 bases at J, with 9 bases between. The CDR3 nucleotides read TGTGCCAGCAGCCAGTGGGACATTGGCTACACCTTC. Translation gives CASSQWDIGYTF.

V gene TRBV6-1 combines with J gene TRBJ2-7; maybe TRBD2 (6 bases). The germline V gene has CDR1 MNHNS and CDR2 SASEGT. V dropped 2 bases and J dropped 7 bases, with 18 bases sitting between them. This CDR3 contains 15 residues. CDR3 sequence: CASSEMARRDVEQYF. Written as DNA, the CDR3 is TGTGCCAGCAGTGAAATGGCCCGGAGGGACGTAGAGCAGTACTTC.

The chain links TRBV28 to TRBJ2-7; 9 bases line up with TRBD1. The CDR3 length is 15 residues. Trimming cost V 7 bases and J 0 bases; bases outside gene matches: 7. The V gene's germline CDR1 is MDHEN and CDR2 SYDVKM. Written as DNA, the CDR3 is TGTGCCAGCACCAGCGGACAGGGGAACTCCTACGAGCAGTACTTC. It is translated as CASTSGQGNSYEQYF.

CDR3 amino acids: CAWSPRDRGRYTEAFF. The CDR3 bases are TGTGCCTGGAGCCCTCGGGACAGGGGAAGGTACACTGAAGCTTTCTTT. V and J are TRBV30 and TRBJ1-1, with TRBD1 identical over 10 bases. Germline V gene lookup returns CDR1 GTSNPN and CDR2 SVGIG (reference sequence). J gave up 3 bases and V 3 bases, and 10 bases lay outside the gene matches. The CDR3 spans 16 residues.